This T cell receptor beta chain was obtained from a study of cytomegalovirus exposure and HLA in healthy donors. About the research overall: Earlier, roughly 120 million unique TCR beta sequences were recovered from 200 million or so T cells by an analysis. Study findings and constraints: Some 150 TCR beta chains were listed as cytomegalovirus-associated.

PCR amplification relied on 60 Vbeta primers (plus 13 Jbeta primers). Method: immunoSEQ multiplex PCR; TCRdb's copy keeps in-frame clones and lacks some. The data contain tens of thousands of clones, approximately 72% of them singletons. As for the donors, each was a healthy bone marrow donor. Germline V CDR1 and CDR2: MDHEN, SYDVKM. The CDR3 totals 12 residues. The V segment lost 10 bases and the J segment 2 bases; nucleotides outside the gene matches: 3. About this clone itself: Its antigen is not identified.

This clonotype was obtained from a woman younger than 45 in good health and CMV-seronegative. The V call is TRBV28, the J call TRBJ2-3; 7 bases agree with TRBD2. Sequencing was done on a sample of PBMCs. DNA of the CDR3: TGTGCCATCGGGGGGTACACAGATACGCAGTATTTT. Protein product: CAIGGYTDTQYF. Variable domain in full (rest from reference TRBV28 and TRBJ2-3): DVKVTQSSRYLVKRTGEKVFLECVQDMDHENMFWYRQDPGLGLRLIYFSYDVKMKEKGDIPEGYSVSREKKERFSLILESASTNQTSMYLCAIGGYTDTQYFGPGTRLTVL.